This is a list of T cell receptor beta chains from one sample in a study of Ad26.COV2.S vaccination and SARS-CoV-2 variants. Only in-frame clones appear in the TCRdb table, and some are missing; sequencing was by immunoSEQ multiplex PCR. The profile shows over 90,000 clones, roughly 80% of them singletons. The material sequenced was peripheral blood, taken after recovery from COVID-19. Receptors originate from a human donor who had recovered from COVID-19. Both conserved end residues are part of each CDR3. A D gene is named only where the DNA matches it firmly. Not all rows give a size; the values are once, few, many and, for expanded clones, a class.

clone size	D gene	V gene	J gene	CDR3 protein	CDR3 DNA
-	-	TRBV19	TRBJ2-6	CASSNTRSGANVLTF	TGTGCCAGTAGCAATACCCGTTCTGGGGCCAACGTCCTGACTTTC
-	-	TRBV4-1	TRBJ1-2	CASSQEREGLEGYTF	TGCGCCAGCAGCCAAGAGCGGGAAGGGTTGGAAGGCTACACCTTC
-	-	TRBV4-3	TRBJ1-2	CASSHHQGGYTF	TGCGCCAGCAGCCACCATCAGGGGGGCTACACCTTC
-	-	TRBV6-5	TRBJ2-3	CASRESGAATDTQYF	TGTGCCAGCAGAGAGTCAGGGGCTGCCACAGATACGCAGTATTTT
-	-	TRBV5-6	TRBJ2-3	CASSFTPGLSDTQYF	TGTGCCAGCAGCTTCACCCCGGGACTCTCAGATACGCAGTATTTT
-	-	TRBV9	TRBJ2-3	CASSARPLGADTQYF	TGTGCCAGCAGCGCACGACCCCTCGGGGCAGATACGCAGTATTTT
many	-	TRBV20-1	TRBJ2-1	CSASKGYNEQFF	TGCAGTGCTAGTAAAGGTTACAATGAGCAGTTCTTC
-	TRBD1	TRBV3-1/TRBV3-2	TRBJ1-2	CASSQAGGAGYTF	TGTGCCAGCAGCCAAGCAGGGGGCGCCGGCTACACCTTC
-	-	TRBV28	TRBJ2-3	CASNYGVVPDTQYF	TGTGCCAGCAATTATGGCGTAGTCCCAGATACGCAGTATTTT
-	TRBD1	TRBV4-1	TRBJ1-4	CASRSVGTGFEKLFF	TGCGCCAGCCGATCGGTGGGGACAGGGTTTGAAAAACTGTTTTTT
-	-	TRBV27	TRBJ1-1	CASSLSPDTEAFF	TGTGCCAGCAGTTTATCGCCTGACACTGAAGCTTTCTTT
-	-	TRBV2	TRBJ2-5	CASSPTLPQETQYF	TGTGCCAGCAGCCCTACACTTCCTCAAGAGACCCAGTACTTC
few	TRBD1	TRBV15	TRBJ2-1	CATSRNPGQGVVEQFF	TGTGCCACCAGCAGAAACCCGGGACAGGGGGTTGTTGAGCAGTTCTTC
-	TRBD1	TRBV6-1	TRBJ2-7	CASSEEVRGYEQYF	TGTGCCAGCAGTGAAGAAGTCAGGGGGTACGAGCAGTACTTC
-	TRBD2	TRBV28	TRBJ2-3	CASSRPAGGTDTQYF	TGTGCCAGCAGTCGACCGGCGGGGGGCACAGATACGCAGTATTTT
-	TRBD1	TRBV6-5	TRBJ1-1	CASSQQGRPEAFF	TGTGCCAGCAGTCAACAGGGGCGTCCTGAAGCTTTCTTT
many	-	TRBV2	TRBJ2-7	CASSDTYEQYF	TGTGCCAGCAGTGATACCTACGAGCAGTACTTC
-	TRBD2	TRBV6-5	TRBJ2-1	CASSSLAGGNNEQFF	TGTGCCAGCAGTTCACTAGCGGGGGGCAACAATGAGCAGTTCTTC
-	-	TRBV21-1	TRBJ1-1	CASSHQAWANTEAFF	TGTGCCAGCAGCCACCAAGCGTGGGCGAACACTGAAGCTTTCTTT
-	-	TRBV7-2	TRBJ2-7	CASSFSPPLSPSVTYEQYF	TGTGCCAGCAGCTTTTCCCCCCCCCTTAGTCCCTCTGTAACCTACGAGCAGTACTTC
-	-	TRBV2	TRBJ2-2	CASSDGANTGELFF	TGTGCCAGCAGTGACGGGGCGAACACCGGGGAGCTGTTTTTT
-	TRBD2	TRBV27	TRBJ2-3	CASSSPLVSGGGTDTQYF	TGTGCCAGCAGTTCCCCACTTGTTAGCGGGGGAGGCACAGATACGCAGTATTTT
many	TRBD2	TRBV7-2	TRBJ2-1	CASTLGPGGYNEQFF	TGTGCCAGCACCTTAGGACCGGGGGGGTACAATGAGCAGTTCTTC
few	TRBD1	TRBV6-6	TRBJ2-7	CASSNTGGYEQYF	TGTGCCAGCAGTAATACAGGGGGCTACGAGCAGTACTTC
-	-	TRBV6-5	TRBJ1-5	CASGMDGNSNQPQHF	TGTGCCAGCGGGATGGACGGGAATAGCAATCAGCCCCAGCATTTT
-	-	TRBV24-1	TRBJ2-3	CATSDASGGHTDTQYF	TGTGCCACCAGTGATGCGTCGGGGGGCCACACAGATACGCAGTATTTT
few	-	TRBV18	TRBJ2-1	CASSRAPDNEQFF	TGTGCCAGCTCACGGGCGCCAGACAATGAGCAGTTCTTC
-	TRBD1	TRBV20-1	TRBJ1-5	CSASQQGAGNQPQHF	TGCAGTGCTAGTCAACAGGGGGCGGGAAATCAGCCCCAGCATTTT
-	-	TRBV19	TRBJ2-2	CASSIVTGVNTGELFF	TGTGCCAGTAGTATAGTTACCGGGGTAAACACCGGGGAGCTGTTTTTT
-	TRBD2	TRBV24-1	TRBJ2-3	CATRGLAGGMDTQYF	TGTGCCACCAGAGGACTAGCGGGGGGAATGGATACGCAGTATTTT
few	TRBD2	TRBV10-1	TRBJ2-1	CASSEIAGGGRLEQFF	TGCGCCAGCAGCGAAATAGCGGGGGGCGGACGCCTTGAGCAGTTCTTC
-	-	TRBV6-5	TRBJ2-7	CATSRNRESEQYF	TGTGCCACCAGCCGTAACAGGGAGAGCGAGCAGTACTTC
-	-	TRBV6-5	TRBJ1-6	CASSYEGNSPLHF	TGTGCCAGCAGTTACGAAGGGAATTCACCCCTCCACTTT
-	TRBD1	TRBV28	TRBJ1-6	CASRGGQGRASPLHF	TGTGCCAGCCGGGGGGGACAGGGGAGAGCATCACCCCTCCACTTT
-	-	TRBV30	TRBJ1-2	CAWSVGAQRVF	TGTGCCTGGAGTGTAGGGGCACAGCGAGTTTTC